Detailed here is one T cell receptor (beta chain). Trimming removed 4 bases from V and 7 bases from J, with 13 bases in between. The CDR3 spans 14 residues. Germline CDR1 is SNHLY and CDR2 is FYNNEI. These data are taken from a study of blood T cell repertoires in COVID-19. Study context: The analysed material was cDNA or gDNA that came from T cells, B-cell-depleted T cells, or PBMCs.

Which cohort a participant joined came from the clinical history participants gave. Symptom resolution, clearance, or two negative PCRs marked the recovered donors of Cohort 3. Per the original methods: Estimation of nucleated cell counts relied on the amplification of reference gene primers. Sequencing used immunoSEQ multiplex PCR; TCRdb keeps in-frame clones, though not all of them. V, J and clone size are taken as reported in that table, and D and trimming were inferred from the DNA itself. The sample yields about 150,000 clones, 84% seen once. The TCR was taken from a woman aged 50 to 60 who had recovered from COVID-19. The sample taken for sequencing was PBMCs or T cells enriched from blood (not recorded which). The chain combines TRBV2 with TRBJ2-2; TRBD2 is a possible D gene (5 bases). The CDR3, as DNA: TGTGCCAGCAGTGTGGCGAGACGGGGCGGGGAGCTGTTTTTT. Amino acid sequence: CASSVARRGGELFF.